This T cell receptor beta chain stems from a study of T-cell memory formation after mild COVID-19. Study overall: For the most part, TCR clusters were specific to one donor.

This clonotype appeared a few times. This CDR3 has 15 amino acids. Germline V gene sequence: CDR1 SEHNR, CDR2 FQNEAQ (reference sequence). Between the trimmed V and J ends, which lost 5 bases and 2 bases, there was a span of 14 bases. Via MiXCR, TCRdb re-called the 5' RACE reads, giving one row per CDR3 protein. This sample has over 350,000 distinct CDR3 sequences, with approximately 15% found just once. The sample consisted of PBMCs or a T cell subset sorted from them (not recorded which). The source is a young man who had mild COVID-19 (a few samples of this study predate the infection). Cell type and time point are not known. The V call is TRBV7-9, the J call TRBJ2-3; D ambiguous. CDR3 sequence reads: CASSPYARPTDTQYF. Written as DNA, the CDR3 is TGTGCCAGCAGCCCTTACGCGCGGCCCACAGATACGCAGTATTTT.